Detailed here is one T cell receptor beta chain. The data were obtained in a study of blood T cell repertoires in COVID-19. About the study: From T cells, B-cell-depleted T cells, or PBMCs came the material, which was cDNA or gDNA.

This CDR3 comprises 16 residues. Germline CDR1 reads SGHRS; CDR2 reads YFSETQ. The junction had 4 bases not matched to a gene; V was cut back by 0 bases and J by 0 bases. Assay: immunoSEQ multiplex PCR; the TCRdb copy retains only in-frame clones and omits some. The sample has 45,000 to 50,000 clones, over 80% seen once. Sequencing was done on a sample of peripheral blood. The receptor comes from a man aged 55 to 70 with active COVID-19. The V call is TRBV5-1, the J call TRBJ2-7; 9 nucleotides line up with TRBD2. The chain's CDR3 is CASSLGVAGDSYEQYF. DNA for the CDR3: TGCGCCAGCAGCTTGGGAGTAGCGGGAGACTCCTACGAGCAGTACTTC.